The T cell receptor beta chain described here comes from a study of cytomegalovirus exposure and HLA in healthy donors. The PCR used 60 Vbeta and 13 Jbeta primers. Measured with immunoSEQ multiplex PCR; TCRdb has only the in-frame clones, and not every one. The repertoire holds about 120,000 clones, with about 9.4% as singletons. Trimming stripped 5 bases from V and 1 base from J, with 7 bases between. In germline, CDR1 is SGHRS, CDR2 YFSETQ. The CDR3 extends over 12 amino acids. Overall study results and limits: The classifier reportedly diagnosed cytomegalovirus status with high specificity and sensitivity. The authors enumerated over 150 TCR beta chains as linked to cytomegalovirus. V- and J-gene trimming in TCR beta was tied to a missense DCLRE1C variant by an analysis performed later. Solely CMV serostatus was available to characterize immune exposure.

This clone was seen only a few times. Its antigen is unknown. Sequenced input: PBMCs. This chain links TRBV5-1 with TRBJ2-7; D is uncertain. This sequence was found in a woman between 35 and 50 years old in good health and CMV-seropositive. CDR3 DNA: TGCGCCAGCAGTTTGCCTTCCTACGAGCAGTACTTC. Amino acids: CASSLPSYEQYF.